The 18 T cell receptor beta chains presented below share a single source sample, sequenced in a study of tissue T cells after allogeneic stem cell transplantation (dated by TCRdb to 2022 to 2024). The label giving this sample's time point can be read as: mouse harvest day 7 after allogeneic transplant. Mouse grafts consisting of 10^7 T-cell-depleted bone marrow cells combined with 10^6 splenic CD5+ T cells were administered by tail vein injection. Library construction relied on the immunoSEQ multiplex PCR assay. In its TCRdb copy, this immuneACCESS table keeps in-frame sequences only and misses some clones. Where compared with another copy, unresolved V genes explain less than half of these, and the others have no known cause. In all, the sample holds around 7,000 clones, and roughly half of those were seen once. Around 5.4% of the sample is in the top ten clones. The specimen sequenced was gut tissue. The receptors were gathered from a female BALB/c mouse given C57BL/6 T cells with graft-versus-host disease after an allogeneic hematopoietic cell transplant.

This clone was observed a handful of times. Mouse germline and gene names are used. The missing CDR3 end, 1 residue past where the read stops, is filled in from the germline J gene. The chain recombines TRBV19 with TRBJ2-3, with 7 positions matching TRBD2. The CDR3 totals 14 residues. CDR1 and CDR2 (germline): FNHDT, SITEND (reference sequence). The trim removed 5 bases at V and 1 base at J, leaving 4 bases unmatched. Here the CDR3 reads CASRPGTGAETLYF. The part of the CDR3 DNA that was read is TGTGCCAGCAGGCCCGGGACTGGTGCAGAAACGCTGTAT. The full variable domain, in which reference TRBV19 and TRBJ2-3 provide the parts outside the CDR3, is GGIITQTPKFLIGQEGQKLTLKCQQNFNHDTMYWYRQDSGKGLRLIYYSITENDLQKGDLSEGYDASREKKSSFSLTVTSAQKNEMAVFLCASRPGTGAETLYFGSGTRLTVL.

This clone was seen only once. Germline and genes here are mouse. The CDR3 goes on 1 residue after the read ends, and that part is filled in from the germline J gene. The chain employs TRBV23 and TRBJ1-1. This CDR3 comprises 14 residues. The germline gives CDR1 KGHTA, CDR2 FQNQQP. The CDR3 region is CSSRPTTANTEVFF. The part of the CDR3 DNA that was read is TGCTCCAGCAGGCCGACAACTGCAAACACAGAAGTCTTC.

On this clone itself: Genes and germline are mouse. With the read ending 1 residue before the CDR3 end, the germline J gene is used to fill in that end. The chain has TRBV24 and TRBJ2-4, with 14 bases aligning to TRBD2. The CDR3 length is 16 residues. Germline lookup yields CDR1 KGHTA and CDR2 FRNEEI. The V and J ends lost 6 bases and 7 bases, in that order; junction bases with no gene match: 9. The CDR3 loop is CASSLGLGGRRDTLYF. The DNA read from the CDR3 is TGTGCCAGCAGCCTGGGACTGGGGGGGCGCCGAGACACCTTGTAC.

On this clone: Mouse germline and gene names are used. The observed sequence ends 1 residue before the CDR3 terminus, with the missing tail filled in from the germline J gene. The gene calls are TRBV13-2 and TRBJ2-1; D remains unclear. The CDR3 has 12 amino acids. The germline V gene has CDR1 NNHNN and CDR2 SYGAGS (reference sequence). Trimming left V 1 base short and J 4 bases short, with 3 bases between. The chain's CDR3 is CASGDLYAEQFF. The DNA read from the CDR3 is TGTGCCAGCGGTGATTTGTATGCTGAGCAGTTC.

On this clone itself: The gene names here belong to mouse. The read gets to within 1 residue of the CDR3 end, and the germline J gene fills in the rest. This chain joins TRBV26 and TRBJ2-5; no definite D call. The ends were cut back, 0 bases at V and 2 bases at J, with 6 bases in the middle. CDR1 and CDR2 from the germline V gene are KGHPV and FQNQEV (reference sequence). CDR3 length: 14 residues. The CDR3 loop reads CASSLSRSQDTQYF. The CDR3 bases that were read are TGTGCCAGCAGTCTGTCGCGCAGCCAAGACACCCAGTAC.

This clone was counted only a few times. Each gene name is a mouse one. With the read ending 1 residue before the CDR3 end, the germline J gene is used to fill in that end. Other DNA sequences in the same sample also yield this CDR3. The genes are TRBV26 and TRBJ2-5; D remains ambiguous. The CDR3 has 11 amino acids. V lost 4 bases to trimming and J lost 6 bases, with 5 bases between them. From germline, CDR1 is KGHPV and CDR2 FQNQEV (reference sequence). The part of the CDR3 DNA that was read is TGTGCCAGCAGTCCCCAGGACACCCAGTAC. Its protein product is CASSPQDTQY. The entire CDR3 protein is CASSPQDTQYF.

This clone has more than one count but fewer than ten. The gene names given are mouse names. The CDR3 is cut off 1 residue early in the read; its end comes from the germline J gene. This chain uses TRBV26 with TRBJ2-5; TRBD1 is a possible D gene (6 bases). The V end lost 0 bases, the J end lost 5 bases, and 6 bases lay between the germline ends. The CDR3 sequence is 13 residues long. Looked up from germline, CDR1 is KGHPV and CDR2 is FQNQEV (reference sequence). The sequenced part of the CDR3 DNA is TGTGCCAGCAGTCTGTCAGGGGGAGACACCCAGTAC. Its protein is CASSLSGGDTQY. The full CDR3 sequence reads CASSLSGGDTQYF.

Turning to this clone: The gene symbols are mouse symbols. The read finishes 1 residue shy of the CDR3 end, and the germline J gene is used to complete it. The V and J genes are TRBV3 and TRBJ2-5, with D possibly TRBD1 on 6 matching bases. In germline, CDR1 is SNHLY, CDR2 FYNGKV (reference sequence). Between the trimmed V and J ends, which lost 5 bases and 3 bases, there was a span of 9 bases. The CDR3 sequence is 13 residues long. The part of the CDR3 DNA that was read is TGTGCCAGCAGCCCACAGGGTCAAGACACCCAGTAC. Protein: CASSPQGQDTQY. The entire CDR3 reads CASSPQGQDTQYF.

Notes on this clone: The gene symbols are mouse symbols. The read falls 1 residue short of the CDR3 end, and the missing part is taken from the germline J gene. The gene calls are TRBV26 and TRBJ2-7; D gene ambiguous. Germline values: CDR1 KGHPV, CDR2 FQNQEV (reference sequence). V was cut by 0 bases and J by 0 bases, with 6 bases left in between. The CDR3 runs 14 residues. CDR3 residues: CASSLSRSSYEQYF. CDR3 DNA, as far as it was read: TGTGCCAGCAGTCTGTCCAGGAGCTCCTATGAACAGTAC. The entire variable domain, with the rest obtained from reference TRBV26 and TRBJ2-7, is as follows: NSKVIQTPRYLVKGQGQKAKMRCIPEKGHPVVFWYQQNKNNEFKFLINFQNQEVLQQIDMTEKRFSAECPSNSPCSLEIQSSEAGDSALYLCASSLSRSSYEQYFGPGTRLTVL.

A word on this clone: Gene names and germline match the mouse. The read halts 1 residue ahead of the CDR3 end, with the missing end drawn from the germline J gene. J is TRBJ2-5 and V is TRBV17, with 10 positions matching TRBD2. Germline V CDR1 and CDR2: MNHDT, YYDKIL. J lost 1 base, V lost 2 bases, and 3 bases had no gene match. The CDR3 totals 16 residues. CDR3: CASSRTWGGDQDTQYF. CDR3 DNA (partial): TGTGCTAGCAGTAGAACCTGGGGGGGCGACCAAGACACCCAGTAC.

In regard to this clone: Gene names refer to mouse genes. The read is 1 residue too short to cover the CDR3 end, so that end is filled in from the germline J gene. This rearrangement joins TRBV3 to TRBJ2-3; D might be TRBD1 or TRBD2, each matching 5 bases. Germline V gene lookup returns CDR1 SNHLY and CDR2 FYNGKV (reference sequence). Trimming took 3 bases from V and 3 from J, leaving 10 bases between them. CDR3 size: 14 residues. The CDR3 spells CASSFGGRAETLYF. Incomplete CDR3 DNA: TGTGCCAGCAGCTTCGGGGGACGCGCAGAAACGCTGTAT.

Worth noting for this clone: Each gene name is a mouse one. The CDR3 end falls 1 residue outside the read, so it is completed with the germline J gene. The genes are TRBV26 and TRBJ2-4; 8 positions match TRBD1. Trimming at V came to 4 bases and at J to 8 bases, leaving 5 bases not matched to a gene. The CDR3 extends over 13 amino acids. Germline values: CDR1 KGHPV, CDR2 FQNQEV (reference sequence). This chain's CDR3 is CASSPDRGGTLYF. The sequenced part of the CDR3 DNA is TGTGCCAGCAGTCCCGACAGGGGAGGCACCTTGTAC.

The table lists this clone with a few counts. Mouse gene names and germline throughout. The read finishes 1 residue shy of the CDR3 end, and the germline J gene is used to complete it. The chain is built from TRBV5 and TRBJ1-3, with TRBD1 as a possible D gene (6 bases). The CDR3 has 13 residues. Germline CDR1 reads LGHNA; CDR2 reads YNLKQL (reference sequence). V lost 0 bases and J lost 8, with 8 bases in between. The CDR3 DNA, read in part, is TGTGCCAGCAGCCAAGAACAGGGTGATACGCTCTAT. Its protein product is CASSQEQGDTLY. The complete CDR3 sequence is CASSQEQGDTLYF.

Notes on this clone: Mouse gene names apply. The CDR3 end is not reached by the read, which stops 1 residue before it; the germline J gene fills it in. The chain carries TRBV4 and TRBJ2-1, with TRBD1 as a possible D gene (6 bases). Germline V gene sequence: CDR1 LGHDT, CDR2 YNNKQL (reference sequence). V was pared by 3 bases and J by 4 bases, with 10 bases between. This CDR3 has 14 amino acids. The sequenced CDR3 bases are TGTGCCAGCAGCTACAGGCAGGGGTATGCTGAGCAGTTC. Protein sequence: CASSYRQGYAEQF. The entire CDR3 sequence reads CASSYRQGYAEQFF.

In regard to this clone: All gene names here are mouse names. The CDR3 goes on 1 residue after the read ends, and that part is filled in from the germline J gene. The chain uses TRBV26 and TRBJ2-1; D tentatively fits TRBD1 or TRBD2 (6 bases each). The CDR3 contains 15 residues. Deletions cut 3 bases from V and 4 bases from J, with 13 bases between. Germline CDR1 reads KGHPV; CDR2 reads FQNQEV (reference sequence). The CDR3 here is CASSLVGAPYAEQFF. The sequenced CDR3 bases are TGTGCCAGCAGTCTAGTGGGGGCGCCGTATGCTGAGCAGTTC. Looking up the rest from reference TRBV26 and TRBJ2-1 gives the full variable domain: NSKVIQTPRYLVKGQGQKAKMRCIPEKGHPVVFWYQQNKNNEFKFLINFQNQEVLQQIDMTEKRFSAECPSNSPCSLEIQSSEAGDSALYLCASSLVGAPYAEQFFGPGTRLTVL.

For this clone: The gene symbols are mouse symbols. The CDR3 goes on 1 residue after the read ends, and that part is filled in from the germline J gene. The chain is built from TRBV26 and TRBJ1-2, with 7 nucleotides matching TRBD1. The V gene end was trimmed by 6 bases and the J gene end by 2 bases; junction bases not matched to a gene: 3. This CDR3 comprises 13 residues. Germline-derived CDR1 and CDR2 are KGHPV and FQNQEV (reference sequence). The CDR3 spells CASSDRVNSDYTF. CDR3 bases read: TGTGCCAGCAGCGACAGGGTGAACTCCGACTACACC.

This clone was seen a few times. The gene names here belong to mouse. The read halts 1 residue ahead of the CDR3 end, with the missing end drawn from the germline J gene. The genes are TRBV1 and TRBJ2-7, with 7 bases identical to TRBD2. Germline V gene lookup returns CDR1 NSQYPW and CDR2 LRSPGD (reference sequence). The trim removed 3 bases at V and 2 bases at J, leaving 4 bases unmatched. The CDR3 has 14 amino acids. The part of the CDR3 DNA that was read is TGCACCTGCAGTGCTGGGGGGAACGCCTATGAACAGTAC. The encoded protein is CTCSAGGNAYEQY. The whole CDR3 protein is CTCSAGGNAYEQYF.

This clone was picked up a small number of times. All gene names here are mouse names. Sequencing ends 1 residue short of the CDR3 end; the germline J gene provides the rest. V and J are TRBV3 and TRBJ2-7; TRBD1 might be the D (6 bases). V shed 5 bases and J shed 3 bases, with 11 bases lying between them. The V gene's germline CDR1 is SNHLY and CDR2 FYNGKV (reference sequence). CDR3 length: 13 amino acids. CDR3 in amino acids: CASSLRDNYEQYF. CDR3 DNA, as far as it was read: TGTGCCAGCAGCCTCCGGGACAACTATGAACAGTAC.